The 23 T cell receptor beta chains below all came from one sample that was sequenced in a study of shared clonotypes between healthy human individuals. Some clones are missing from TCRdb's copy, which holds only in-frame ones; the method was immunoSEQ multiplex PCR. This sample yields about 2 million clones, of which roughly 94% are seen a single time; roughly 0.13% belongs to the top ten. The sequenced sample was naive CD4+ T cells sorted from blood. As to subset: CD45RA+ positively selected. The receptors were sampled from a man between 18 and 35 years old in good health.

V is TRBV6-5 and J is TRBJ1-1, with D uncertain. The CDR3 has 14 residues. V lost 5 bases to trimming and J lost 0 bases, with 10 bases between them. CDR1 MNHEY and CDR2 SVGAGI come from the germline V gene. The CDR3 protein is CASSRTDVNTEAFF. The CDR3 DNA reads TGTGCCAGCAGTCGAACAGACGTGAACACTGAAGCTTTCTTT.

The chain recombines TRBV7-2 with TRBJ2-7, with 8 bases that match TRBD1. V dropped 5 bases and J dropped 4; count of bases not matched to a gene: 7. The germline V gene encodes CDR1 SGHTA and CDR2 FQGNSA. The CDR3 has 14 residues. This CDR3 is CASSQQGGSYEQYF. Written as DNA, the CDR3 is TGTGCCAGCAGCCAACAGGGGGGATCGTACGAGCAGTACTTC.

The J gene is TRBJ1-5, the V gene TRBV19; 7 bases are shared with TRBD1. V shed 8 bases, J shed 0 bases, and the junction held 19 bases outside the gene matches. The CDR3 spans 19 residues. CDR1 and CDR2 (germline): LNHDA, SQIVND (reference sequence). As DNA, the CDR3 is TGTGCCAGTGCCTCCCCCTACAGGGGTACGGGTATTAGCAATCAGCCCCAGCATTTT. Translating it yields CASASPYRGTGISNQPQHF.

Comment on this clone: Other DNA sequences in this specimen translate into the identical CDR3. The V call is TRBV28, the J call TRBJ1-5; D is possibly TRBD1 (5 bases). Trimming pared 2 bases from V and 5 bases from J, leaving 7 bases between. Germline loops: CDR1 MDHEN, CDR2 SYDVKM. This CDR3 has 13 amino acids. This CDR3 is CASSLGGHQPQHF. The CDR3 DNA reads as TGTGCCAGCAGTTTAGGGGGACATCAGCCCCAGCATTTT.

The CDR3 spells CASRGAGKYEQYF. CDR3 nucleotides: TGTGCCAGCAGAGGAGCGGGTAAATACGAGCAGTACTTC. The chain couples TRBV6-5 to TRBJ2-7; TRBD2 is a possible D gene (6 bases). This CDR3 has 13 residues. V was pared by 6 bases and J by 4 bases, with 13 bases between. The germline V gene encodes CDR1 MNHEY and CDR2 SVGAGI.

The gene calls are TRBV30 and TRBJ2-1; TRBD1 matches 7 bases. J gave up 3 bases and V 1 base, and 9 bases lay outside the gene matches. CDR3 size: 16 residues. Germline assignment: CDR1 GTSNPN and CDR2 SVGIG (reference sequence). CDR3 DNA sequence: TGTGCCTGGAGTGAGGTACCGGGACAGCGCTACAATGAGCAGTTCTTC. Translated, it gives CAWSEVPGQRYNEQFF.

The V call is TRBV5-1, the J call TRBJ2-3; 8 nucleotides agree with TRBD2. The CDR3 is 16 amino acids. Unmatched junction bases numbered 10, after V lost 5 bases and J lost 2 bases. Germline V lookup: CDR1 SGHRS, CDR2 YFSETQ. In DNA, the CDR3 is TGCGCCAGCAGAGCACTAGCGGAGACGCCCACAGATACGCAGTATTTT. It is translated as CASRALAETPTDTQYF.

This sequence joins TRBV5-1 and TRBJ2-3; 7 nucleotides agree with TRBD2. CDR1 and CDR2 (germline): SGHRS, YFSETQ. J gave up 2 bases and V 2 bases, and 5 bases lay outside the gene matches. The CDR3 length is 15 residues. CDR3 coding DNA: TGCGCCAGCAGCTTCCCAGCGGGGAACACAGATACGCAGTATTTT. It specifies CASSFPAGNTDTQYF.

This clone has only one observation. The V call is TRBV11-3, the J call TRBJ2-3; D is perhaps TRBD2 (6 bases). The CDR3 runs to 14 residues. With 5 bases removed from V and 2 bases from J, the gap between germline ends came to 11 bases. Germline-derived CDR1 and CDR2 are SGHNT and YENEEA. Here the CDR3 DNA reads TGTGCCAGCAGCGCCGGGACTCTCACAGATACGCAGTATTTT. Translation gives CASSAGTLTDTQYF.

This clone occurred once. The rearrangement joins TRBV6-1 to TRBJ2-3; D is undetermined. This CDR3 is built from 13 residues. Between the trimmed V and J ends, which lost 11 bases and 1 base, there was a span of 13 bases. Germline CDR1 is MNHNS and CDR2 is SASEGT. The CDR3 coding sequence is TGTGCCCTCGCCCCGGAGCGCACAGATACGCAGTATTTT. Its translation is CALAPERTDTQYF.

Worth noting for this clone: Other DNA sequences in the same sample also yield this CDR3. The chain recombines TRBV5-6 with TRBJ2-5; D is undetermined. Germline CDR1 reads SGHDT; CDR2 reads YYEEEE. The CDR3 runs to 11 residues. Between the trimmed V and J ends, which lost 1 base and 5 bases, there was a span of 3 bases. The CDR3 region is CASSLRETQYF. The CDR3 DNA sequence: TGTGCCAGCAGCTTGCGTGAGACCCAGTACTTC.

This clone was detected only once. The CDR3 coding sequence is TGTGCCAGCAGCCAAGACTCGCGGGGGGCTCCCTACGAGCAGTACTTC. As protein: CASSQDSRGAPYEQYF. The chain joins TRBV4-2 to TRBJ2-7; 8 nucleotides line up with TRBD2. Germline CDR1 reads LGHNA; CDR2 reads YNFKEQ. V was pared by 0 bases and J by 2 bases, with 6 bases of the junction left unmatched. CDR3 size: 16 residues.

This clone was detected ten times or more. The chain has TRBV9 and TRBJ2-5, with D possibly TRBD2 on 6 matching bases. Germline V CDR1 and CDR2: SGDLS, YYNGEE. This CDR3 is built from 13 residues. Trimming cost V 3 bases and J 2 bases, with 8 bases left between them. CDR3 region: CASSGRGQETQYF. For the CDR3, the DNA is TGTGCCAGCAGCGGACGGGGGCAAGAGACCCAGTACTTC.

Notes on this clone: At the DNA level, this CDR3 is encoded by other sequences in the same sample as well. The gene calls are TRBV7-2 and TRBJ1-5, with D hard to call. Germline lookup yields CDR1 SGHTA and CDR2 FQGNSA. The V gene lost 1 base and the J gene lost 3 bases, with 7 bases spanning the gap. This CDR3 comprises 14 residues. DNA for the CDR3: TGTGCCAGCAGCTTAGGGCAGGCCAATCAGCCCCAGCATTTT. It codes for CASSLGQANQPQHF.

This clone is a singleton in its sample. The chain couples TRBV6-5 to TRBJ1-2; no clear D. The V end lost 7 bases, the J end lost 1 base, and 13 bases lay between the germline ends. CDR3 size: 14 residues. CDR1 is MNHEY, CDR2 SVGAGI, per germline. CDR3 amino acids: CASTRGIVNYGYTF. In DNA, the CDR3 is TGTGCCAGCACAAGAGGGATAGTTAACTATGGCTACACCTTC.

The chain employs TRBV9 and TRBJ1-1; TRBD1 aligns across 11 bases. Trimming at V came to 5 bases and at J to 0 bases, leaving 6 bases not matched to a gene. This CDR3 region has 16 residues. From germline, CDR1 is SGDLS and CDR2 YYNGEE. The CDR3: CASRAGQGAVNTEAFF. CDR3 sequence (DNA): TGTGCCAGCAGAGCCGGACAGGGGGCTGTGAACACTGAAGCTTTCTTT. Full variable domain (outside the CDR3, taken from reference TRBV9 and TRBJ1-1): DSGVTQTPKHLITATGQRVTLRCSPRSGDLSVYWYQQSLDQGLQFLIQYYNGEERAKGNILERFSAQQFPDLHSELNLSSLELGDSALYFCASRAGQGAVNTEAFFGQGTRLTVV.

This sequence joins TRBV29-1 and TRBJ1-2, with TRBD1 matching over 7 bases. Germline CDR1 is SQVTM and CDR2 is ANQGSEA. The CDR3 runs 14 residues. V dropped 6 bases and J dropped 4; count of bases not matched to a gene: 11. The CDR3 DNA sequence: TGCAGCGTGGATGGGACAGATTCACTCTATGGCTACACCTTC. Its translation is CSVDGTDSLYGYTF.

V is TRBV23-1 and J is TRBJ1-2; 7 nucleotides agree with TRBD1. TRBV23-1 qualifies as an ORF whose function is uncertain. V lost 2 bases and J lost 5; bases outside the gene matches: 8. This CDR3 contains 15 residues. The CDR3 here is CASSQRQGESYGYTF. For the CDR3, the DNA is TGCGCCAGCAGTCAACGACAGGGAGAGTCATATGGCTACACCTTC.

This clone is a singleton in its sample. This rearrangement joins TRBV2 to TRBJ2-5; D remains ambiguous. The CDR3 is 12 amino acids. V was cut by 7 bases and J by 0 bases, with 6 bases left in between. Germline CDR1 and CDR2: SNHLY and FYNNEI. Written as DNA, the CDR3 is TGTGCCAGCATGACCGACCAAGAGACCCAGTACTTC. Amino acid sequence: CASMTDQETQYF. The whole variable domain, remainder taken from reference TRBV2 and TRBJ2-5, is EPEVTQTPSHQVTQMGQEVILRCVPISNHLYFYWYRQILGQKVEFLVSFYNNEISEKSEIFDDQFSVERPDGSNFTLKIRSTKLEDSAMYFCASMTDQETQYFGPGTRLLVL.

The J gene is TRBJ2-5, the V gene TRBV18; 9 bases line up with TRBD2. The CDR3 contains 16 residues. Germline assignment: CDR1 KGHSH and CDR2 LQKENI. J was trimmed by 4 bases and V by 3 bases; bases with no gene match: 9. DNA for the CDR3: TGTGCCAGCTCACCCAGAGAGGTGACTAGCGGAGAGACCCAGTACTTC. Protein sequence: CASSPREVTSGETQYF.

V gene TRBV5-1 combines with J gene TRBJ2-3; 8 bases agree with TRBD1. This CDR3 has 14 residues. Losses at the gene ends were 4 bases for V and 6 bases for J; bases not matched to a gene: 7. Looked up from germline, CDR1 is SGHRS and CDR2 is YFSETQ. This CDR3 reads CASSPWTGKDTQYF. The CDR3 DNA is TGCGCCAGCAGCCCCTGGACAGGGAAGGATACGCAGTATTTT.

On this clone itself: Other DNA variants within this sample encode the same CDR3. The CDR3 sequence is CASSPRGNYGYTF. The CDR3 coding sequence is TGTGCCAGCAGCCCGAGGGGTAACTATGGCTACACCTTC. The V gene is TRBV9, the J gene TRBJ1-2; weak D call: TRBD1 (5 bases). Germline assignment: CDR1 SGDLS and CDR2 YYNGEE. With 4 bases removed from V and 1 base from J, the gap between germline ends came to 8 bases. The CDR3 has 13 residues.

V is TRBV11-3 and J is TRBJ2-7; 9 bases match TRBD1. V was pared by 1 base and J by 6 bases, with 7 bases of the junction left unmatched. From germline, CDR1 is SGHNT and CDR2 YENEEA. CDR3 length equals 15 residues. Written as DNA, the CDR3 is TGTGCCAGCAGCTTAGCCGGGACAGGGTTCGGCGAGCAGTACTTC. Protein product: CASSLAGTGFGEQYF.